Following are 25 T cell receptor beta chains from one sample sequenced in a study of PD-L1 blockade in urothelial cancer. Time point noted: pretreatment peripheral blood. Here immunoSEQ multiplex PCR was the method, and the copy in TCRdb shows in-frame clones only, minus some. In the table there are over 100,000 clones, roughly 83% of which are singletons. Sample: PBMCs, taken around atezolizumab (anti-PD-L1) treatment. Source of these receptors: a man between 50 and 59 years old with urothelial cancer.

Written as DNA, the CDR3 is TGTGCCAGCAGCTTGGAACAGGGAGACACTGAAGCTTTCTTT. Protein sequence: CASSLEQGDTEAFF. The chain carries TRBV7-6 and TRBJ1-1; possibly TRBD1 for D (6 bases). The V gene's germline CDR1 is SGHVS and CDR2 FNYEAQ. CDR3 length: 14 residues. V gave up 3 bases and J gave up 3 bases, with 11 bases separating them.

This clone was observed once. The J gene is TRBJ2-7, the V gene TRBV27; 7 bases match TRBD1. This CDR3 is 15 amino acids long. CDR1 and CDR2 from the germline V gene are MNHEY and SMNVEV (reference sequence). J was trimmed by 3 bases and V by 7 bases; bases with no gene match: 12. The CDR3 is CASTPRTGSGYEQYF. The CDR3 DNA sequence: TGTGCCAGCACCCCTCGGACAGGCTCCGGCTACGAGCAGTACTTC.

The V call is TRBV7-2, the J call TRBJ2-2, with 9 bases aligning to TRBD2. V was clipped by 6 bases and J by 6 bases; unmatched bases: 11. The CDR3 covers 16 residues. Germline V gene sequence: CDR1 SGHTA, CDR2 FQGNSA. The CDR3 bases are TGTGCCAGCAGACCTAGCGGGACAATTACGGCCGGGGAGCTGTTTTTT. It translates to CASRPSGTITAGELFF.

CDR3 sequence: CASSLQIGAYNEQFF. In nucleotides, the CDR3 is TGCGCCAGCAGCTTGCAAATCGGGGCCTACAATGAGCAGTTCTTC. The chain is built from TRBV5-1 and TRBJ2-1, with D possibly TRBD2 on 5 matching bases. V was shortened by 1 base and J by 2 bases, with 10 bases between the two germline ends. From germline, CDR1 is SGHRS and CDR2 YFSETQ. The CDR3 is 15 amino acids.

This rearrangement joins TRBV10-2 to TRBJ1-6; D might be TRBD1 (6 bases). With 5 bases removed from V and 7 bases from J, the gap between germline ends came to 12 bases. The germline gives CDR1 WSHSY, CDR2 SAAADI. The CDR3 length is 14 residues. CDR3: CASSPQGGNSPLHF. The CDR3 DNA reads TGCGCCAGCAGTCCACAGGGAGGGAATTCACCCCTCCACTTT.

This chain uses TRBV6-5 with TRBJ1-2; D may be TRBD1 (6 bases). The CDR3 is made up of 13 amino acids. Germline CDR1 reads MNHEY; CDR2 reads SVGAGI. With 1 base removed from V and 3 bases from J, the gap between germline ends came to 6 bases. CDR3 amino acids: CASSYWTDYGYTF. CDR3 sequence (DNA): TGTGCCAGCAGTTACTGGACAGACTATGGCTACACCTTC.

The chain is built from TRBV6-5 and TRBJ2-1; D might be TRBD1 (5 bases). V was trimmed by 0 bases and J by 14 bases, leaving 14 bases between them. The CDR3 length is 13 residues. Germline assignment: CDR1 MNHEY and CDR2 SVGAGI. CDR3 region: CASSYSKGHPEFF. The CDR3 nucleotides are TGTGCCAGCAGTTACTCGAAGGGGCACCCCGAGTTCTTC.

J is TRBJ2-2 and V is TRBV5-1, with D tentatively TRBD2 (6 bases). The CDR3 totals 15 residues. Germline lookup yields CDR1 SGHRS and CDR2 YFSETQ. V was cut by 3 bases and J by 0 bases, with 9 bases left in between. Here the CDR3 DNA reads TGCGCCAGCAGCTCTGGGACTTCGAACACCGGGGAGCTGTTTTTT. It encodes CASSSGTSNTGELFF.

V usage is TRBV27 and J usage is TRBJ2-1, with D possibly TRBD1 on 6 matching bases. This CDR3 spans 16 amino acids. Germline V gives CDR1 MNHEY, CDR2 SMNVEV (reference sequence). V was shortened by 8 bases and J by 4 bases, with 21 bases between the two germline ends. This CDR3 reads CASGGGRKPRYNEQFF. The DNA for the CDR3 is TGTGCCAGCGGGGGCGGTCGCAAGCCCAGGTACAATGAGCAGTTCTTC.

This clone has just one count. The chain carries TRBV7-8 and TRBJ1-1; D uncertain. V was cut by 4 bases and J by 6 bases, with 21 bases left in between. The CDR3 has 16 residues. Germline lookup yields CDR1 SGHVS and CDR2 FQNEAQ. In DNA form, the CDR3 reads TGTGCCAGCAGCTCGTATGTTCGGGTCCCTAAGGCTGAAGCTTTCTTT. Translation gives CASSSYVRVPKAEAFF.

The chain couples TRBV6-5 to TRBJ2-7; TRBD1 matches 12 bases. CDR1 and CDR2 (germline): MNHEY, SVGAGI. CDR3 length equals 15 residues. V dropped 4 bases and J dropped 3; count of bases not matched to a gene: 4. The CDR3 here is CASSSGTGGFYEQYF. The CDR3 coding sequence is TGTGCCAGCAGTTCCGGGACAGGGGGCTTCTACGAGCAGTACTTC.

V and J are TRBV18 and TRBJ1-1; 8 positions agree with TRBD1. Germline V gene sequence: CDR1 KGHSH, CDR2 LQKENI. The CDR3 spans 16 residues. Trimming cost V 1 base and J 5 bases; bases outside gene matches: 9. The CDR3 nucleotides read TGTGCCAGCTCACCACGGGCCCAGGGGGCAGGGACTGAAGCTTTCTTT. Amino acids: CASSPRAQGAGTEAFF.

The rearrangement links TRBV5-6 to TRBJ1-6, with D perhaps matching TRBD1 (5 bases). The V gene's germline CDR1 is SGHDT and CDR2 YYEEEE. V was trimmed by 1 base and J by 5 bases, leaving 7 bases between them. There are 14 residues in the CDR3. The CDR3 reads CASSLRQNNSPLHF. Here the CDR3 DNA reads TGTGCCAGCAGCTTGAGACAGAATAATTCACCCCTCCACTTT.

This clone was seen more than once but under ten times. The chain couples TRBV18 to TRBJ1-3, with TRBD1 matching over 7 bases. Trimming at V came to 2 bases and at J to 0 bases, leaving 1 base not matched to a gene. The CDR3 is made up of 15 amino acids. CDR1 and CDR2 from the germline V gene are KGHSH and LQKENI. CDR3 DNA: TGTGCCAGCTCACCAGGGGACAGCTCTGGAAACACCATATATTTT. Translated: CASSPGDSSGNTIYF. Together with reference TRBV18 and TRBJ1-3, the CDR3 gives the full variable domain: NAGVMQNPRHLVRRRGQEARLRCSPMKGHSHVYWYRQLPEEGLKFMVYLQKENIIDESGMPKERFSAEFPKEGPSILRIQQVVRGDSAAYFCASSPGDSSGNTIYFGEGSWLTVV.

The chain links TRBV7-8 to TRBJ2-7; TRBD2 agrees at 14 bases. The CDR3 is 18 residues long. V shed 5 bases, J shed 3 bases, and the junction held 12 bases outside the gene matches. CDR1 is SGHVS and CDR2 is FQNEAQ in the germline V gene. CDR3 sequence: CASSQRDWGLAGDYEQYF. The CDR3 DNA reads TGTGCCAGCAGCCAAAGGGACTGGGGACTAGCGGGAGACTACGAGCAGTACTTC. Drawing the rest from reference TRBV7-8 and TRBJ2-7, the complete variable domain is GAGVSQSPRYKVAKRGQDVALRCDPISGHVSLFWYQQALGQGPEFLTYFQNEAQLDKSGLPSDRFFAERPEGSVSTLKIQRTQQEDSAVYLCASSQRDWGLAGDYEQYFGPGTRLTVT.

This sequence joins TRBV27 and TRBJ2-3; D is undetermined. Germline values: CDR1 MNHEY, CDR2 SMNVEV (reference sequence). Trimming took off 7 bases at V and 1 base at J, with 9 bases between the two ends. The CDR3 is made up of 13 amino acids. The CDR3 DNA sequence: TGTGCCAGCACAGGATCTCGCACAGATACGCAGTATTTT. This codes for CASTGSRTDTQYF.

The chain has TRBV10-2 and TRBJ2-7; 7 bases line up with TRBD1. This CDR3 region has 14 residues. V trimming: 7 bases; J trimming: 4 bases; junction bases outside the gene matches: 10. Per the germline V gene, CDR1 is WSHSY and CDR2 is SAAADI. The CDR3 sequence is CASTGAQGPYEQYF. DNA of the CDR3: TGCGCCAGCACCGGGGCACAGGGGCCTTACGAGCAGTACTTC.

This clone has only a few counts. This chain uses TRBV19 with TRBJ1-5; D unresolved. Trimming removed 7 bases from V and 6 bases from J, with 10 bases in between. Germline CDR1 LNHDA, CDR2 SQIVND (reference sequence). There are 12 residues in the CDR3. The CDR3 DNA sequence: TGTGCCAGTAAAAACAGCGGTCAGCCCCAGCATTTT. Translation: CASKNSGQPQHF.

The genes are TRBV30 and TRBJ2-3, with 9 bases that match TRBD2. This CDR3 is built from 13 residues. Germline CDR1 GTSNPN, CDR2 SVGIG (reference sequence). Trimming cost V 5 bases and J 5 bases; bases outside gene matches: 5. The CDR3, as DNA: TGTGCCTGGGTAGCGGGAGTGGGAGATACGCAGTATTTT. This sequence encodes CAWVAGVGDTQYF.

The chain combines TRBV10-3 with TRBJ2-7, with 11 bases aligning to TRBD1. J lost 3 bases, V lost 6 bases, and 10 bases had no gene match. The germline CDR1 and CDR2 sequences are ENHRY and SYGVKD. The CDR3 runs to 16 residues. CDR3 sequence reads: CAISASSGTGGYEQYF. The CDR3 DNA follows: TGTGCCATCAGCGCCTCGAGCGGGACAGGGGGCTACGAGCAGTACTTC.

The gene calls are TRBV28 and TRBJ1-2; D is unclear. CDR1 and CDR2 (germline): MDHEN, SYDVKM. The CDR3 has 13 amino acids. V was trimmed by 6 bases and J by 2 bases, leaving 10 bases between them. Here the CDR3 DNA reads TGTGCCAGCAGCCTGATCAGGAACTATGGCTACACCTTC. Translation gives CASSLIRNYGYTF.

This clone has just one count. The chain is built from TRBV5-1 and TRBJ1-1; tentatively, D is TRBD1 (6 bases). V shed 0 bases and J shed 10 bases, with 13 bases lying between them. Germline V gene data show CDR1 as SGHRS and CDR2 as YFSETQ. This CDR3 has 13 residues. The CDR3 DNA reads as TGCGCCAGCAGCTTGGCTACCGGACAGTCAGCTTTCTTT. It codes for CASSLATGQSAFF.

This clone was counted between two and nine times. The J gene is TRBJ1-1, the V gene TRBV19; 8 positions agree with TRBD1. The germline gives CDR1 LNHDA, CDR2 SQIVND (reference sequence). The CDR3 is 14 amino acids. J gave up 5 bases and V 3 bases, and 5 bases lay outside the gene matches. The CDR3 sequence: CASSIQGARTEAFF. DNA of the CDR3: TGTGCCAGTAGTATCCAGGGGGCGCGGACTGAAGCTTTCTTT.

The chain uses TRBV28 and TRBJ1-5, with TRBD1 identical over 8 bases. After removal of 4 bases from V and 0 bases from J, the junction contained 11 bases not matched to a gene. Germline CDR1 MDHEN, CDR2 SYDVKM. The CDR3 is 18 amino acids. CDR3 protein: CASSYAGGQAISNQPQHF. CDR3 nucleotide sequence: TGTGCCAGCAGTTACGCTGGGGGACAGGCGATTAGCAATCAGCCCCAGCATTTT.

The rearrangement uses TRBV29-1 and TRBJ2-1, with 10 bases aligning to TRBD1. Germline CDR1 reads SQVTM; CDR2 reads ANQGSEA. V shed 7 bases and J 6 bases; nucleotides not matched to a gene: 3. The CDR3 is made up of 12 amino acids. This CDR3 is CSAWTGGNEQFF. In nucleotides, the CDR3 is TGCAGCGCTTGGACAGGGGGCAATGAGCAGTTCTTC.